This TCR beta chain appears in the sequencing data of a study of T cells after yellow fever vaccination. Study results and limitations: Abundant clonotypes from the bulk population could have been carried over as contaminants into FACS-sorted repertoires. Most clones from primary vaccination were detected again post-booster (about 95% CD4, approximately 90% CD8).

A universal primer site and UMIs were added as TCR cDNA was made by 5'RACE template switching. TCRdb passed the 5' RACE reads through MiXCR, listing each CDR3 protein once. In the table there are some 670,000 distinct CDR3 sequences, about 12% of which are singletons. This clonotype was detected a few times. Its antigen remains unknown. Trimming removed 8 bases from V and 10 bases from J; junction bases left unmatched: 5. This CDR3 contains 11 residues. The specimen comprised PBMCs, sampled on the day of the yellow fever booster vaccination. The chain couples TRBV12-3 or TRBV12-4 to TRBJ2-1; 7 nucleotides match TRBD2. This clonotype originated in a man aged 25 to 40 who received the YFV17D yellow fever vaccine. CDR3 DNA sequence: TGTGCCAGCCGGGGGACTACCGAGCAGTTCTTC. It translates to CASRGTTEQFF.